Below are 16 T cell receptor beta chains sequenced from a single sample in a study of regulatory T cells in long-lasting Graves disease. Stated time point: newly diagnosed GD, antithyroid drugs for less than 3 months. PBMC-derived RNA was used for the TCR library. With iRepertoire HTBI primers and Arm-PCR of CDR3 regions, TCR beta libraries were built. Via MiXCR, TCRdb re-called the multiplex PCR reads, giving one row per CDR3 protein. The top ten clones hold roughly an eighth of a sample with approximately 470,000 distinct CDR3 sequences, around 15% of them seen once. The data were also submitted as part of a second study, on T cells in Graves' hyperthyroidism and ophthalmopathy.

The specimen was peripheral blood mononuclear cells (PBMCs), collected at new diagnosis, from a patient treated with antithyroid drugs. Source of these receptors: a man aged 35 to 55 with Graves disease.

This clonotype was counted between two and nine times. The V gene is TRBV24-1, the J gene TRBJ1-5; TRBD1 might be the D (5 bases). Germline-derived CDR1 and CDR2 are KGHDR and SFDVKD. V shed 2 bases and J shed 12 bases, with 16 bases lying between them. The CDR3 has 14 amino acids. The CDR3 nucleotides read TGTGCCACCAGTGATTCCGTCGTAAAGGGGAGCCAGCATTTT. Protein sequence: CATSDSVVKGSQHF.

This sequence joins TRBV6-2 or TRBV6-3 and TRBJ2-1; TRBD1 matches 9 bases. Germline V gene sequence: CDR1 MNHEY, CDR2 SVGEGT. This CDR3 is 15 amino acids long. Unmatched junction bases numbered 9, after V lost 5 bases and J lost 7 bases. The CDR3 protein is CASSETGQGMNEQFF. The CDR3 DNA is TGTGCCAGCAGTGAGACGGGACAGGGTATGAATGAGCAGTTCTTC.

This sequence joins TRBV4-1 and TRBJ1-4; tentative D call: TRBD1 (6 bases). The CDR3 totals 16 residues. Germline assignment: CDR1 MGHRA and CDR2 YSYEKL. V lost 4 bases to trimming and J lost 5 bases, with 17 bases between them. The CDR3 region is CASSRLPGQLNEKLFF. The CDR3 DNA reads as TGCGCCAGCAGCCGCCTGCCCGGACAGCTCAATGAAAAACTGTTTTTT.

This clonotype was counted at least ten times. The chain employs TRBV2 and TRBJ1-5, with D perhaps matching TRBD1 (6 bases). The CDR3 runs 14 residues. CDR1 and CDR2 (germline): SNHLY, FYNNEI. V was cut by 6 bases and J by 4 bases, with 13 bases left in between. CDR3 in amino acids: CASRAGEGNQPQHF. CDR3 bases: TGTGCCAGCAGAGCAGGGGAGGGGAATCAGCCCCAGCATTTT.

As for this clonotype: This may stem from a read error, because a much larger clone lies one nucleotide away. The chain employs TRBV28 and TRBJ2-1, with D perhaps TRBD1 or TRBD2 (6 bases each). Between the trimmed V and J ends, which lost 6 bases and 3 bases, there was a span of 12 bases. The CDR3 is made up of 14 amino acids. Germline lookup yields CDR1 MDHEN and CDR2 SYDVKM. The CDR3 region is CASRQGGFYNEQFF. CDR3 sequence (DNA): TGTGCCAGCAGACAGGGAGGCTTCTACAATGAGCAGTTCTTC.

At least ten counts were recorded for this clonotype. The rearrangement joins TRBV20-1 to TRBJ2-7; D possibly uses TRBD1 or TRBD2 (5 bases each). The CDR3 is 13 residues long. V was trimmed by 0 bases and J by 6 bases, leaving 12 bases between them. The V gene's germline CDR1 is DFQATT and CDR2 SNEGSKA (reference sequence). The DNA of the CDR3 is TGCAGTGCTAGAGATCTCCCAGGGAGCGAGCAGTACTTC. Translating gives CSARDLPGSEQYF.

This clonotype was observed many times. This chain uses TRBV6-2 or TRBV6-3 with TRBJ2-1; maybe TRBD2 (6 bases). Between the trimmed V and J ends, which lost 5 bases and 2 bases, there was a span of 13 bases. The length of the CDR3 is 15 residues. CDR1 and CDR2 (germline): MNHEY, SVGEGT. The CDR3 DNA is TGTGCCAGCAGTCCACTCGGGAGACCCTACAATGAGCAGTTCTTC. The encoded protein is CASSPLGRPYNEQFF.

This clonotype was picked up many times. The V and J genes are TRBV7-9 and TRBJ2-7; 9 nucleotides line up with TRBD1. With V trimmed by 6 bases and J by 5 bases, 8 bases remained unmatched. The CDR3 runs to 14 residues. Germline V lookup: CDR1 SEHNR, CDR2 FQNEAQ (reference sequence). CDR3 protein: CASSYGQGTHEQYF. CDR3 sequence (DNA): TGTGCCAGCAGTTACGGACAGGGGACCCACGAGCAGTACTTC. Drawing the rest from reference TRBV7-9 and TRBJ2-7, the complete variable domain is DTGVSQNPRHKITKRGQNVTFRCDPISEHNRLYWYRQTLGQGPEFLTYFQNEAQLEKSRLLSDRFSAERPKGSFSTLEIQRTEQGDSAMYLCASSYGQGTHEQYFGPGTRLTVT.

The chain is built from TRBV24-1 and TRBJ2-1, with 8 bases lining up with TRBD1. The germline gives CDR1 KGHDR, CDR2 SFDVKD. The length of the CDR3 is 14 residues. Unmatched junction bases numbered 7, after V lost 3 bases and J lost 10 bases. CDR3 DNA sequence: TGTGCCACCAGTGATCTCCAGGGGGCAGGCGAGCAGTTCTTC. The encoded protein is CATSDLQGAGEQFF.

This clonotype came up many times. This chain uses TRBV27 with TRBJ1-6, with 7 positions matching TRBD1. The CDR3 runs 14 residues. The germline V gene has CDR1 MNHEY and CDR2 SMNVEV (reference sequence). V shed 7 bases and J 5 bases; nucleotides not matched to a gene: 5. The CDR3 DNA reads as TGTGCCAGCAAAAACAGGGGAAATAATTCACCCCTCCACTTT. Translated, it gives CASKNRGNNSPLHF.

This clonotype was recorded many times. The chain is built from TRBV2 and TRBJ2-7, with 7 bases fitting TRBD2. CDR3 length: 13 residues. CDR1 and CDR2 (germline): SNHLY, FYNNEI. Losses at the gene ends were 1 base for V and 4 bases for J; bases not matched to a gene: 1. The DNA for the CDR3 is TGTGCCAGCAGTGAAGAGCGGGAATACGAGCAGTACTTC. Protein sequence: CASSEEREYEQYF.

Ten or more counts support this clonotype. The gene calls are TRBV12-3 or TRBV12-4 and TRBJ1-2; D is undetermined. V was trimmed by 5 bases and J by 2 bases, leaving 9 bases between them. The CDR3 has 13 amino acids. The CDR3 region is CASSITVNYGYTF. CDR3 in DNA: TGTGCCAGCAGTATTACAGTAAACTATGGCTACACCTTC.

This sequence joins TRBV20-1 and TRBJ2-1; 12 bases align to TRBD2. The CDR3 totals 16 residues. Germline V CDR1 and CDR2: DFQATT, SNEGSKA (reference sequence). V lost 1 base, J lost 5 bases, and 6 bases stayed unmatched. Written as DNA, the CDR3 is TGCAGTGCTAGAGTCGCCCTAGCGGGAGGGAACAATGAGCAGTTCTTC. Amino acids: CSARVALAGGNNEQFF.

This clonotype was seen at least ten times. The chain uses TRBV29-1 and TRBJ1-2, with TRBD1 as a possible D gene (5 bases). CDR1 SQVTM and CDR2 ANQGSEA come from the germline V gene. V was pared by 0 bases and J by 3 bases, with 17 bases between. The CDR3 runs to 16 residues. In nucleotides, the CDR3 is TGCAGCGTTGAAGATCTTCGGGACTACGTAGACTATGGCTACACCTTC. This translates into CSVEDLRDYVDYGYTF.

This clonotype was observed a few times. The CDR3 region is CASSQERVTSGTNEQFF. CDR3 nucleotide sequence: TGCGCCAGCAGCCAAGAGAGGGTGACTAGCGGGACCAATGAGCAGTTCTTC. J is TRBJ2-1 and V is TRBV10-2; 11 nucleotides agree with TRBD2. Germline lookup yields CDR1 WSHSY and CDR2 SAAADI. The CDR3 length is 17 residues. The ends lost 6 bases at V and 6 bases at J; junction bases unmatched: 13.

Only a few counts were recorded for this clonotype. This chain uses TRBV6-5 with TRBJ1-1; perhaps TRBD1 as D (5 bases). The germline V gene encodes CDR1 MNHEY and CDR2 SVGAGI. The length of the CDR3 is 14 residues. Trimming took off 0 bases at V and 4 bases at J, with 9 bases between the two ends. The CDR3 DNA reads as TGTGCCAGCAGTTACTCGCAGGGCACCACTGAAGCTTTCTTT. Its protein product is CASSYSQGTTEAFF.